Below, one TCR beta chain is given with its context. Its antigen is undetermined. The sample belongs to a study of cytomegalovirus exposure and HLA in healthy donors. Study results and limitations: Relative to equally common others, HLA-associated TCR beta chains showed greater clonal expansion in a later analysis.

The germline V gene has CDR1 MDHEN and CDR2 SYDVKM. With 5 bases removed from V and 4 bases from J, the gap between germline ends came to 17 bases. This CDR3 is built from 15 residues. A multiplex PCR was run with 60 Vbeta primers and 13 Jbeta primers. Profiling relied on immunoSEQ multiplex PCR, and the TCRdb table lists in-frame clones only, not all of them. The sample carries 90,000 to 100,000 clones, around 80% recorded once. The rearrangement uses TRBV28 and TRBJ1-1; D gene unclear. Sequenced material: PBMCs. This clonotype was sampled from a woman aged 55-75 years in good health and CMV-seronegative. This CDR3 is CASSQVLGRSTEAFF. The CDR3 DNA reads TGTGCCAGCAGTCAAGTACTTGGGAGGAGCACTGAAGCTTTCTTT.